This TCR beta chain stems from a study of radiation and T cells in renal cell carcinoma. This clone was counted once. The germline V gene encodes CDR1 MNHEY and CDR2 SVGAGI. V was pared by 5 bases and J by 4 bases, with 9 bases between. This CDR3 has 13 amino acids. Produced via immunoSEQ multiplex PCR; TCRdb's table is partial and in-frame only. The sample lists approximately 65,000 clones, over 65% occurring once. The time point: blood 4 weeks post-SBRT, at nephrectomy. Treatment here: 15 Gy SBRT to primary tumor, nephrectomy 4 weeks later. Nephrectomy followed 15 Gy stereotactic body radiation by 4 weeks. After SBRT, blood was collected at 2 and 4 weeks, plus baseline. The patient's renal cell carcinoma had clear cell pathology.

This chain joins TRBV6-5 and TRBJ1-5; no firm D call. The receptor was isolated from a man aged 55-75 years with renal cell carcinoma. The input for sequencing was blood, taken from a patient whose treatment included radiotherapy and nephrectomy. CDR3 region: CASSPSRNQPQHF. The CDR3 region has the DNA TGTGCCAGCAGTCCCAGCCGTAATCAGCCCCAGCATTTT.